These 28 T cell receptor beta chains came from one sample sequenced in a study of CD8 T cells in ankylosing spondylitis. TCRdb redid the calling of the 5' RACE reads with MiXCR, one entry per CDR3 protein. The sample lists fewer than 200,000 distinct CDR3 sequences, about 18% occurring once. The specimen was blood, either unsorted or a sorted T cell fraction (not recorded which). Every receptor here comes from a male donor aged 10 to 35 with ankylosing spondylitis or in good health (not recorded which).

This clonotype came up many times. The chain has TRBV28 and TRBJ2-7; no clear D gene. This CDR3 is built from 13 residues. In germline, CDR1 is MDHEN, CDR2 SYDVKM. Deletions cut 8 bases from V and 5 bases from J, with 16 bases between. The CDR3 loop is CASVSYGVHEQYF. CDR3 DNA sequence: TGTGCCAGCGTTTCCTATGGCGTCCACGAGCAGTACTTC.

This clonotype was found many times. The CDR3 nucleotides are TGTGCCAGCAGCTTGGCCTGGAAGGGGTCTGGGGCCAACGTCCTGACTTTC. Its translation: CASSLAWKGSGANVLTF. The V and J genes are TRBV5-6 and TRBJ2-6, with D tentatively TRBD1 (5 bases). Germline CDR1 is SGHDT and CDR2 is YYEEEE. The CDR3 has 17 amino acids. Trimming took off 0 bases at V and 1 base at J, with 11 bases between the two ends.

The table lists this clonotype with many counts. V is TRBV20-1 and J is TRBJ1-1; 8 bases are shared with TRBD1. The V gene's germline CDR1 is DFQATT and CDR2 SNEGSKA (reference sequence). The V gene end was trimmed by 3 bases and the J gene end by 4 bases; junction bases not matched to a gene: 7. CDR3 length equals 14 residues. The chain's CDR3 is CSARVYRGFTEAFF. In DNA form, the CDR3 reads TGCAGTGCTAGGGTCTACAGGGGGTTCACTGAAGCTTTCTTT.

The sample holds many counts of this clonotype. The chain combines TRBV5-1 with TRBJ2-7; 7 bases fit TRBD2. Per germline, CDR1 SGHRS and CDR2 YFSETQ. V was clipped by 2 bases and J by 2 bases; unmatched bases: 1. The CDR3 length is 13 residues. CDR3 loop: CASSLTSAYEQYF. For the CDR3, the DNA is TGCGCCAGCAGCTTAACTAGCGCCTACGAGCAGTACTTC.

This clonotype was counted many times. This chain uses TRBV3-1 with TRBJ1-1; TRBD1 aligns across 8 bases. This CDR3 has 12 residues. V shed 1 base and J 11 bases; nucleotides not matched to a gene: 3. CDR1 is LGHDT and CDR2 is YNNKEL in the germline V gene (reference sequence). CDR3 coding DNA: TGTGCCAGCAGCCAAGGACAGGGGCGTGCTTTCTTT. Its translation: CASSQGQGRAFF.

This clonotype was seen repeatedly, ten times or more. The V and J genes are TRBV11-2 and TRBJ1-2; D is possibly TRBD1 (5 bases). The V gene's germline CDR1 is SGHAT and CDR2 FQNNGV. The germline V and J ends were trimmed by 3 bases and 6 bases, with 17 bases remaining between them. The CDR3 loop spans 15 amino acids. CDR3 amino acids: CASSLGQGREHGYTF. Written as DNA, the CDR3 is TGTGCCAGCAGCTTGGGGCAGGGCAGGGAACATGGCTACACCTTC.

This clonotype was picked up many times. This chain joins TRBV29-1 and TRBJ2-3, with 7 bases that match TRBD2. Germline V lookup: CDR1 SQVTM, CDR2 ANQGSEA. The CDR3 runs to 12 residues. V lost 5 bases to trimming and J lost 6 bases; unmatched junction nucleotides: 5. CDR3 sequence (DNA): TGCAGCGTTAATCTCGGGGGGGATACGCAGTATTTT. It encodes CSVNLGGDTQYF.

The V gene is TRBV19, the J gene TRBJ2-7; D may be TRBD2 (5 bases). The V gene lost 11 bases and the J gene lost 2 bases, with 13 bases spanning the gap. Per the germline V gene, CDR1 is LNHDA and CDR2 is SQIVND (reference sequence). This CDR3 has 12 residues. The CDR3 DNA reads TGTGCCTCAACGAGCGGCACCTACGAGCAGTACTTC. This codes for CASTSGTYEQYF.

This clonotype occurred a few times. The V and J genes are TRBV6-5 and TRBJ2-5; 10 bases are shared with TRBD2. The germline V gene has CDR1 MNHEY and CDR2 SVGAGI. This CDR3 spans 15 amino acids. Germline trimming cut 5 bases from V and 2 bases from J; bases unmatched to any gene: 5. As DNA, the CDR3 is TGTGCCAGCAGTCCCACTAGCGGGGAGCAAGAGACCCAGTACTTC. It codes for CASSPTSGEQETQYF.

In this sample, this clonotype turned up many times. This chain joins TRBV27 and TRBJ2-2, with 7 bases fitting TRBD2. The germline V gene encodes CDR1 MNHEY and CDR2 SMNVEV (reference sequence). V shed 1 base, J shed 7 bases, and the junction held 6 bases outside the gene matches. This CDR3 is built from 15 residues. CDR3 nucleotide sequence: TGTGCCAGCAGTTTATTGGCGGGAGTCGGCGGGGAGCTGTTTTTT. Protein sequence: CASSLLAGVGGELFF.

This clonotype was recorded a few times. The genes are TRBV25-1 and TRBJ2-3; 8 positions agree with TRBD2. The J segment lost 6 bases and the V segment lost 2 bases, leaving 19 bases of the junction unmatched. CDR3 length equals 19 residues. The germline V gene has CDR1 MGHDK and CDR2 SYGVNS. CDR3 sequence (DNA): TGTGCCAGCAGTGAAGAGAATAGACTAGCGAGTAAACTCGAGGATACGCAGTATTTT. Its protein is CASSEENRLASKLEDTQYF.

At least ten counts were recorded for this clonotype. The gene calls are TRBV29-1 and TRBJ2-1; TRBD1 matches 11 bases. The CDR3 loop spans 15 amino acids. Losses at the gene ends were 5 bases for V and 7 bases for J; bases not matched to a gene: 10. Germline loops: CDR1 SQVTM, CDR2 ANQGSEA. CDR3 DNA sequence: TGCAGCGTTAAAGGAACGGGGACAGGGGGGAATGAGCAGTTCTTC. Protein: CSVKGTGTGGNEQFF.

This chain links TRBV29-1 with TRBJ2-1; TRBD2 might be the D (5 bases). Germline-derived CDR1 and CDR2 are SQVTM and ANQGSEA. The CDR3 runs 11 residues. Trimming pared 8 bases from V and 2 bases from J, leaving 7 bases between. The CDR3 DNA reads TGCAGCCCGGGGACCTACAATGAGCAGTTCTTC. Translated, it gives CSPGTYNEQFF.

The chain recombines TRBV15 with TRBJ2-1; 8 bases align to TRBD1. Trimming took 1 base from V and 8 from J; bases not matched to a gene: 7. The CDR3 runs 15 residues. Per germline, CDR1 LNHNV and CDR2 YYDKDF (reference sequence). For the CDR3, the DNA is TGTGCCACCAGCAGAGCAGGGGGCGGTTTCTATGAGCAGTTCTTC. Translated, it gives CATSRAGGGFYEQFF.

The table lists this clonotype with many counts. The rearrangement joins TRBV20-1 to TRBJ2-1, with 8 bases lining up with TRBD2. The junction had 6 bases not matched to a gene; V was cut back by 2 bases and J by 3 bases. This CDR3 has 15 amino acids. Germline V CDR1 and CDR2: DFQATT, SNEGSKA (reference sequence). In DNA, the CDR3 is TGCAGTGCTAGACTGTCCGGGACTAGCTACAATGAGCAGTTCTTC. As protein: CSARLSGTSYNEQFF.

This clonotype was counted many times. The chain carries TRBV11-2 and TRBJ2-7; D might be TRBD1 (6 bases). This CDR3 region has 15 residues. The germline V and J ends were trimmed by 5 bases and 3 bases, with 17 bases remaining between them. Germline V gene data show CDR1 as SGHAT and CDR2 as FQNNGV. Here the CDR3 DNA reads TGTGCCAGCAGCGCTAAACAGGGAACCCTCTACGAGCAGTACTTC. It codes for CASSAKQGTLYEQYF.

The rearrangement uses TRBV7-6 and TRBJ1-3; TRBD1 is a possible D gene (6 bases). This CDR3 has 14 amino acids. Germline V lookup: CDR1 SGHVS, CDR2 FNYEAQ. Between the trimmed V and J ends, which lost 8 bases and 2 bases, there was a span of 13 bases. The CDR3 nucleotides are TGTGCCAGCGAAGAGGGGGTAACTGGAAACACCATATATTTT. It codes for CASEEGVTGNTIYF.

About this clonotype itself: A much larger clonotype is one base distant, so this may be a read error. The V and J genes are TRBV20-1 and TRBJ1-2, with D perhaps matching TRBD1 (5 bases). Germline V CDR1 and CDR2: DFQATT, SNEGSKA (reference sequence). CDR3 length equals 13 residues. CDR3 bases: TGCAGTGCTAGAGATTACAGGACCTATGGCTACCCCTTC. It is translated as CSARDYRTYGYPF.

Ten or more counts support this clonotype. The rearrangement uses TRBV6-5 and TRBJ1-6; a possible D gene is TRBD1 (5 bases). CDR1 is MNHEY and CDR2 is SVGAGI in the germline V gene. The CDR3 has 16 residues. V shed 9 bases and J shed 0 bases, with 15 bases lying between them. CDR3 region: CASSRDARSYNSPLHF. The DNA for the CDR3 is TGTGCCAGTAGCCGGGACGCTCGCTCCTATAATTCACCCCTCCACTTT.

Ten or more counts support this clonotype. The chain employs TRBV5-1 and TRBJ2-2; D is perhaps TRBD1 or TRBD2 (5 bases each). Germline-derived CDR1 and CDR2 are SGHRS and YFSETQ. Trimming shortened V by 9 bases and J by 6 bases, and 21 bases separated the two germline ends. The CDR3 covers 15 residues. The CDR3 nucleotides are TGCGCCATCCCTGGCGTAGAAGGGACCCCCGGGGAGCTGTTTTTT. It is translated as CAIPGVEGTPGELFF.

The sample holds many counts of this clonotype. The chain recombines TRBV5-1 with TRBJ2-7; TRBD2 matches at 7 bases. The CDR3 is 15 residues long. V was clipped by 0 bases and J by 6 bases; unmatched bases: 9. Germline assignment: CDR1 SGHRS and CDR2 YFSETQ. CDR3 nucleotides: TGCGCCAGCAGCTTGGACCTCGCGGGAGTTCGCGAGCAGTACTTC. Its protein is CASSLDLAGVREQYF.

This clonotype was found many times. The CDR3 DNA reads as TGCGCCAGCAGCTTGGGAGACCGCGACTTCGAAGCTTTCTTT. It yields the protein CASSLGDRDFEAFF. The chain couples TRBV5-1 to TRBJ1-1; no clear D gene. CDR3 length: 14 residues. V was cut by 0 bases and J by 8 bases, with 14 bases left in between. Germline values: CDR1 SGHRS, CDR2 YFSETQ.

The chain links TRBV28 to TRBJ2-1; possibly TRBD2 for D (7 bases). Looked up from germline, CDR1 is MDHEN and CDR2 is SYDVKM. V dropped 3 bases and J dropped 4 bases, with 19 bases sitting between them. This CDR3 comprises 17 residues. DNA of the CDR3: TGTGCCAGCAGTTTCATGCGGAGGGAGGGGGGTTACAATGAGCAGTTCTTC. Translating it yields CASSFMRREGGYNEQFF.

This chain connects TRBV2 to TRBJ2-2, with 7 bases lining up with TRBD1. This CDR3 contains 15 residues. V lost 6 bases and J lost 0; bases outside the gene matches: 4. Germline values: CDR1 SNHLY, CDR2 FYNNEI. The CDR3 loop reads CASRKDRANTGELFF. The CDR3 bases are TGTGCCAGCAGGAAAGACAGGGCGAACACCGGGGAGCTGTTTTTT.

This clonotype was detected only a few times. V and J are TRBV20-1 and TRBJ2-3, with 8 positions matching TRBD2. Germline V gives CDR1 DFQATT, CDR2 SNEGSKA (reference sequence). V was pared by 4 bases and J by 0 bases, with 3 bases of the junction left unmatched. CDR3 length: 14 amino acids. DNA of the CDR3: TGCAGTGCTACCCCTAGCGGGAGCACAGATACGCAGTATTTT. This codes for CSATPSGSTDTQYF.

This chain connects TRBV9 to TRBJ1-5; TRBD1 might be the D (6 bases). Germline CDR1 SGDLS, CDR2 YYNGEE. V was cut by 0 bases and J by 3 bases, with 10 bases left in between. This CDR3 has 15 amino acids. The CDR3 DNA reads TGTGCCAGCAGCGTAGGGACAGCGCCCAATCAGCCCCAGCATTTT. Protein: CASSVGTAPNQPQHF. Filled out from reference TRBV9 and TRBJ1-5, the complete variable domain reads DSGVTQTPKHLITATGQRVTLRCSPRSGDLSVYWYQQSLDQGLQFLIQYYNGEERAKGNILERFSAQQFPDLHSELNLSSLELGDSALYFCASSVGTAPNQPQHFGDGTRLSIL.

This clonotype was counted many times. The genes are TRBV9 and TRBJ2-1; the match to TRBD2 covers 12 bases. The CDR3 is made up of 16 amino acids. Germline trimming cut 2 bases from V and 9 bases from J; bases unmatched to any gene: 9. Germline V CDR1 and CDR2: SGDLS, YYNGEE. The CDR3 here is CASSVASGRAEGEQFF. The CDR3 nucleotides read TGTGCCAGCAGCGTGGCTAGCGGGAGGGCCGAAGGTGAGCAGTTCTTC.

This clonotype occurred many times. The chain links TRBV15 to TRBJ2-3, with 9 bases matching TRBD2. CDR1 is LNHNV and CDR2 is YYDKDF in the germline V gene (reference sequence). This CDR3 region has 16 residues. The V gene end was trimmed by 1 base and the J gene end by 4 bases; junction bases not matched to a gene: 6. This chain's CDR3 is CATSRGASGISDTQYF. CDR3 in DNA: TGTGCCACCAGCAGAGGGGCTAGCGGGATATCAGATACGCAGTATTTT.